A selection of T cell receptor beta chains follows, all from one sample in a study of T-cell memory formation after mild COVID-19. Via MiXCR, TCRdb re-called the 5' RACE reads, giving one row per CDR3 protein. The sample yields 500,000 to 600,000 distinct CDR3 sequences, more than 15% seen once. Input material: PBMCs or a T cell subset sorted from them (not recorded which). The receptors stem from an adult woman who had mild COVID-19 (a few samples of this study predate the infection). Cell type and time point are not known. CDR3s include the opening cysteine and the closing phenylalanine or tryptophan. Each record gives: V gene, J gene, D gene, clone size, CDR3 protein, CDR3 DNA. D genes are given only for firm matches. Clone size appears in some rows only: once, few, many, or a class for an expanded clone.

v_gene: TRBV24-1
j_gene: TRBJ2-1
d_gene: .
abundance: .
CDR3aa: CATSDFRGLRNEQFF
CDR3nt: TGTGCCACCAGTGATTTCCGGGGACTCCGCAATGAGCAGTTCTTC

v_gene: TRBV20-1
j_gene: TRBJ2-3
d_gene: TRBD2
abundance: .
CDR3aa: CSARPTSGRARNTQYF
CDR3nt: TGCAGTGCTAGACCGACTAGCGGGAGGGCCCGGAATACGCAGTATTTT

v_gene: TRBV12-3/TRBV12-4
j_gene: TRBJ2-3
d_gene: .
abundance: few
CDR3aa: CASTPGVGSADTQYF
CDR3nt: TGTGCCAGCACCCCGGGGGTTGGCTCCGCAGATACGCAGTATTTT

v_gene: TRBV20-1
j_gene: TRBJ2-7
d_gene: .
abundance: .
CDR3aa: CSAREGTVEQYF
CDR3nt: TGCAGTGCTAGGGAGGGGACAGTCGAGCAGTACTTC

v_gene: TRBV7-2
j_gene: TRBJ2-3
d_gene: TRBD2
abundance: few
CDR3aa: CASSLGNLAGAADTQYF
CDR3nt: TGTGCCAGCAGCTTAGGGAACCTAGCGGGAGCGGCAGATACGCAGTATTTT

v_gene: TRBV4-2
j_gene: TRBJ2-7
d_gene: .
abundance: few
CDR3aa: CASSQPSADEQYF
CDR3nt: TGTGCCAGCAGCCAGCCCTCCGCTGACGAGCAGTACTTC

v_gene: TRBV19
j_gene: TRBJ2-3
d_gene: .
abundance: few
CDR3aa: CASSPRTRGPVDTQYF
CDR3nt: TGTGCCAGTAGTCCTCGGACCCGGGGGCCAGTAGATACGCAGTATTTT

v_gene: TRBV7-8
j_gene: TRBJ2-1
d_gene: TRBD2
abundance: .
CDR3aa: CASNRGLAGVFYNEQFF
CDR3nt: TGTGCCAGCAACCGTGGACTAGCGGGAGTTTTCTACAATGAGCAGTTCTTC

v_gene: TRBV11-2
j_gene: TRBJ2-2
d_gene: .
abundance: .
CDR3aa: CASSLVRGPNTGELFF
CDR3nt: TGTGCCAGCAGCTTAGTGCGGGGGCCGAACACCGGGGAGCTGTTTTTT

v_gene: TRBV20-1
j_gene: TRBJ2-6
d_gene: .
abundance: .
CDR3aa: CSARDHSKAHSGANVLTF
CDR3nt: TGCAGTGCTAGAGATCATAGTAAGGCTCACTCTGGGGCCAACGTCCTGACTTTC

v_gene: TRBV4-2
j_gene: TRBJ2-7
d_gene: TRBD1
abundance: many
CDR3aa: CASSREPQGAGEQYF
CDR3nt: TGTGCCAGCAGCCGAGAACCACAGGGGGCGGGTGAGCAGTACTTC

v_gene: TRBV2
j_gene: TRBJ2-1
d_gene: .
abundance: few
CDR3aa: CASVTGTSNEQFF
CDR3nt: TGTGCCAGCGTGACCGGGACCTCCAATGAGCAGTTCTTC

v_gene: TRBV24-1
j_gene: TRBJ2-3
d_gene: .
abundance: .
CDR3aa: CATSEGGADTQYF
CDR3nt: TGTGCCACCAGTGAGGGGGGAGCAGATACGCAGTATTTT

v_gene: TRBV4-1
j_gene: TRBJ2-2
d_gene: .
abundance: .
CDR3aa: CASSPDGGTGELFF
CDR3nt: TGCGCCAGCAGCCCCGATGGGGGGACCGGGGAGCTGTTTTTT

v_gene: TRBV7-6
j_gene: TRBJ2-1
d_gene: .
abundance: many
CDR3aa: CASSLAVSGSNEQFF
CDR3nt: TGTGCCAGCAGCTTAGCGGTTAGCGGATCCAATGAGCAGTTCTTC

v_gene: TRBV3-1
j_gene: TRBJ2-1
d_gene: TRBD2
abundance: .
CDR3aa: CASSQKLGTIYNEQFF
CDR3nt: TGTGCCAGCAGCCAAAAACTTGGGACTATTTACAATGAGCAGTTCTTC

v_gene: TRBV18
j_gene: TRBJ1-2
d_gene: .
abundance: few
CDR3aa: CASSRQPTNYGYTF
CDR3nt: TGTGCCAGCTCAAGACAGCCTACTAACTATGGCTACACCTTC

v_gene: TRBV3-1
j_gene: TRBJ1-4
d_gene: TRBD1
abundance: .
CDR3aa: CASSQAGGGTGKEKLFF
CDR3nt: TGTGCCAGCAGCCAGGCTGGTGGGGGGACAGGGAAAGAAAAACTGTTTTTT